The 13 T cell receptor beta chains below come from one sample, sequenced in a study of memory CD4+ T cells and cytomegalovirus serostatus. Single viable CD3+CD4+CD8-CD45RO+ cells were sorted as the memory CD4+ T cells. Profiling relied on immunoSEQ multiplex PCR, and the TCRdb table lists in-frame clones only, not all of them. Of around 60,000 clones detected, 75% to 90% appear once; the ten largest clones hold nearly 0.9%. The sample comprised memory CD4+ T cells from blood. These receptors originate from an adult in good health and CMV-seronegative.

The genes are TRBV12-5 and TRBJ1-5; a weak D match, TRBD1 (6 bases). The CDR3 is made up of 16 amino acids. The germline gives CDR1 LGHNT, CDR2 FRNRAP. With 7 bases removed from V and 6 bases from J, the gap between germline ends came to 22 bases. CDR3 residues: CASVGGQVEGIQPQHF. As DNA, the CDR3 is TGTGCTAGTGTCGGGGGGCAGGTCGAGGGGATTCAGCCCCAGCATTTT. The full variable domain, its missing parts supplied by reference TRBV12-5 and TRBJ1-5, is DARVTQTPRHKVTEMGQEVTMRCQPILGHNTVFWYRQTMMQGLELLAYFRNRAPLDDSGMPKDRFSAEMPDATLATLKIQPSEPRDSAVYFCASVGGQVEGIQPQHFGDGTRLSIL.

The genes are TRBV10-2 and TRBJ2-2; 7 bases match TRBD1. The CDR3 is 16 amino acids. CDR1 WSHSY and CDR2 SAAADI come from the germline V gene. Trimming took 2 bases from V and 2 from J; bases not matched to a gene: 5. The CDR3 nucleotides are TGCGCCAGCAGTGAGAGGGTAGGGGGCAACACCGGGGAGCTGTTTTTT. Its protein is CASSERVGGNTGELFF.

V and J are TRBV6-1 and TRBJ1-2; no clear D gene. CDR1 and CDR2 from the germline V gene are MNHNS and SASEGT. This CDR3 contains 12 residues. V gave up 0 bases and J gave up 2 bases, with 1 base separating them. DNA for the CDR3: TGTGCCAGCAGTGAAGCCAACTATGGCTACACCTTC. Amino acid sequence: CASSEANYGYTF.

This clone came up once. The CDR3 sequence is CASSGGQGMLNSPLHF. The CDR3 DNA sequence: TGCGCCAGCAGCGGCGGACAGGGGATGCTTAATTCACCCCTCCACTTT. The chain is built from TRBV5-1 and TRBJ1-6; the match to TRBD1 covers 9 bases. Germline CDR1 and CDR2: SGHRS and YFSETQ. J gave up 6 bases and V 4 bases, and 8 bases lay outside the gene matches. The CDR3 is made up of 16 amino acids.

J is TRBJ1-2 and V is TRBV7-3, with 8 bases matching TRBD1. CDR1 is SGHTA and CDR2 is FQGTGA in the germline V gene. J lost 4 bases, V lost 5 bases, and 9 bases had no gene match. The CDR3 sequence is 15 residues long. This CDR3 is CASSPQGTGPYGYTF. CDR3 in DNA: TGTGCCAGCAGCCCGCAGGGGACAGGCCCCTATGGCTACACCTTC. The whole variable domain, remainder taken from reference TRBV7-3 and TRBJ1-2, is GAGVSQTPSNKVTEKGKYVELRCDPISGHTALYWYRQSLGQGPEFLIYFQGTGAADDSGLPNDRFFAVRPEGSVSTLKIQRTERGDSAVYLCASSPQGTGPYGYTFGSGTRLTVV.

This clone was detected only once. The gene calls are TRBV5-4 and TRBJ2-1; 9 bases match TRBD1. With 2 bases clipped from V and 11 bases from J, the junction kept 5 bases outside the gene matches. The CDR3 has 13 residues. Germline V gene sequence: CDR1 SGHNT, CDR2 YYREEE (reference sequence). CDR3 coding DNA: TGTGCCAGCAGCTTCGACAACAGGGGGCAGCAGTTCTTC. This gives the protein CASSFDNRGQQFF. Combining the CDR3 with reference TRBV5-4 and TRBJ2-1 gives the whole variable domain ETGVTQSPTHLIKTRGQQVTLRCSSQSGHNTVSWYQQALGQGPQFIFQYYREEENGRGNFPPRFSGLQFPNYSSELNVNALELDDSALYLCASSFDNRGQQFFGPGTRLTVL.

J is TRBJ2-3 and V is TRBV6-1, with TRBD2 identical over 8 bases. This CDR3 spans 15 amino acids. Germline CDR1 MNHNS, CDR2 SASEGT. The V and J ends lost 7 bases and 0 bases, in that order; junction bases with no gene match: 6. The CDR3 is CASMRGGRSTDTQYF. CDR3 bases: TGTGCCAGCATGCGCGGGGGGCGTAGCACAGATACGCAGTATTTT.

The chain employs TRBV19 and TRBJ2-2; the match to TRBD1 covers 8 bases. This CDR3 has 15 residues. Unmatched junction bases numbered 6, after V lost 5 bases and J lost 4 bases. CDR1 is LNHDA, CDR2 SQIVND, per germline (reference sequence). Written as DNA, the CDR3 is TGTGCCAGTAGTTCCCAGGGGGCCGGCACCGGGGAGCTGTTTTTT. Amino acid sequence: CASSSQGAGTGELFF. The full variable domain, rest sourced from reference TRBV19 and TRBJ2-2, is DGGITQSPKYLFRKEGQNVTLSCEQNLNHDAMYWYRQDPGQGLRLIYYSQIVNDFQKGDIAEGYSVSREKKESFPLTVTSAQKNPTAFYLCASSSQGAGTGELFFGEGSRLTVL.

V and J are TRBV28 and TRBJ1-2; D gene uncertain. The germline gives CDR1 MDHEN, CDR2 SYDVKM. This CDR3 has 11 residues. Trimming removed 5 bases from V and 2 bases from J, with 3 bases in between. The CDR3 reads CASSNNYGYTF. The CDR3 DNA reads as TGTGCCAGCAGTAACAACTATGGCTACACCTTC.

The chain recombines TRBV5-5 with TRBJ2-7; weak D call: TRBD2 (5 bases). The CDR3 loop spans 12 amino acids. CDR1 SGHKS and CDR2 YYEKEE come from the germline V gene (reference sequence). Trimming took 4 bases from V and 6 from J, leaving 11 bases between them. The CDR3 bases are TGTGCCAGCAGCCGCCGGGGATCCGAGCAGTACTTC. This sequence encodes CASSRRGSEQYF.

CDR3 nucleotides: TGTGCCAGCAGCGCGACGGGCGGGGTAAGGTTCCGGGACTATGGCTACACCTTC. It yields the protein CASSATGGVRFRDYGYTF. This chain joins TRBV9 and TRBJ1-2; no definite D call. CDR1 is SGDLS, CDR2 YYNGEE, per germline. The CDR3 extends over 18 amino acids. Deletions cut 3 bases from V and 3 bases from J, with 24 bases between.

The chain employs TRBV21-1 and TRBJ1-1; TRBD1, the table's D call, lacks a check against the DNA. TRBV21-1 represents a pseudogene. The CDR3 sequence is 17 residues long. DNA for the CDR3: TGTGCCAGCCCCCCCTCTAGGGGGCGACCCTGGAACACTGAAGCTTTCTTT. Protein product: CASPPSRGRPWNTEAFF.

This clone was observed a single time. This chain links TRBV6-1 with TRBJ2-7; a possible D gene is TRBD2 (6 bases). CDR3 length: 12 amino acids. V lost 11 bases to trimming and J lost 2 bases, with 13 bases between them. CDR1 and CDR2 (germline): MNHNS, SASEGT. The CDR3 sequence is CAGSTGAYEQYF. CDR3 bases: TGTGCCGGGTCAACGGGGGCCTACGAGCAGTACTTC.